This entry describes one T cell receptor beta chain. The data were obtained in a study of blood T cell repertoires in COVID-19. Study-level information: COVID-19 samples, acute and convalescent, were from the United States, Italy and Spain.

In the study's own analysis: Estimation of nucleated cell counts relied on the amplification of reference gene primers. Repertoires were generated with immunoSEQ multiplex PCR, while TCRdb's copy carries only in-frame clones and drops some. V, J and clone size are those of that table, while D and trimming were read from the DNA. This sample carries 200,000 to 250,000 clones, 86% of them seen once, and the ten largest clones take around 2.2%. Looked up from germline, CDR1 is MNHNS and CDR2 is SASEGT. The junction had 7 bases not matched to a gene; V was cut back by 3 bases and J by 16 bases. The CDR3 runs to 12 residues.

The chain recombines TRBV6-1 with TRBJ1-4; TRBD1 agrees at 8 bases. Sequencing used peripheral blood. This receptor was identified in a man between 25 and 39 years old who had recovered from COVID-19. The CDR3 region is CASSDRQGSPFF. For the CDR3, the DNA is TGTGCCAGCAGTGATAGACAGGGGAGTCCGTTTTTT.